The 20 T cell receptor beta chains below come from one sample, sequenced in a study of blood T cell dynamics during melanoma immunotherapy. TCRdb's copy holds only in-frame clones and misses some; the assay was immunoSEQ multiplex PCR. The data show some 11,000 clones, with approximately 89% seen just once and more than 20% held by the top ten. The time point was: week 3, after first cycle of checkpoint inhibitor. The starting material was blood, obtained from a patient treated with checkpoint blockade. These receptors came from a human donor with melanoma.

Written as DNA, the CDR3 is TGTGCCAGCTCACCGGGGACTCCCTCGAACACCGGGGAGCTGTTTTTT. It encodes CASSPGTPSNTGELFF. The V gene is TRBV18, the J gene TRBJ2-2, with D possibly matching TRBD2 (6 bases). This CDR3 contains 16 residues. V lost 3 bases to trimming and J lost 0 bases, with 11 bases between them. Germline CDR1 and CDR2: KGHSH and LQKENI.

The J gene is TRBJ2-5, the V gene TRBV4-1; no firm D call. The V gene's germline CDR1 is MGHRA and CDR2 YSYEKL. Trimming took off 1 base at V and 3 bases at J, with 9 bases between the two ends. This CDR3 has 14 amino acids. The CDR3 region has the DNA TGCGCCAGCAGCCAAGGGTATAGGAAAGAGACCCAGTACTTC. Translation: CASSQGYRKETQYF.

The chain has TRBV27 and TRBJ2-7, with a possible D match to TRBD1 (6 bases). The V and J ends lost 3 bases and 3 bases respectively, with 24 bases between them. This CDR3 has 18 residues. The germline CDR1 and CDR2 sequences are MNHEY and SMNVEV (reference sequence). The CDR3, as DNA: TGTGCCAGCAGTTTGGTTTCGGCCAGGCCGGACAGCCACTACGAGCAGTACTTC. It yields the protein CASSLVSARPDSHYEQYF.

The CDR3 coding sequence is TGTGCCAGCAGCCAATCTGGTGGGCTCTCTGGAAACACCATATATTTT. Protein: CASSQSGGLSGNTIYF. The J gene is TRBJ1-3, the V gene TRBV16; D is unresolved. CDR3 length: 16 amino acids. V was cut by 0 bases and J by 0 bases, with 9 bases left in between. The germline V gene encodes CDR1 KGHSY and CDR2 FQNENV.

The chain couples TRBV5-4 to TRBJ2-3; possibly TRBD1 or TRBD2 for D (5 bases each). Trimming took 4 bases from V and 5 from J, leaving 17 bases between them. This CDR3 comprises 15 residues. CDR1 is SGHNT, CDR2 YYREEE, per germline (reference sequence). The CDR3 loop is CASSPPSGPQDTQYF. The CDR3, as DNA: TGTGCCAGCAGCCCCCCTTCGGGACCCCAAGATACGCAGTATTTT.

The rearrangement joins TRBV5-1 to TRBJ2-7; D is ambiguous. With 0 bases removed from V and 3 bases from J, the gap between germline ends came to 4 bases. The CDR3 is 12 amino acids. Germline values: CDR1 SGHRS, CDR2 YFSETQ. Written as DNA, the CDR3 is TGCGCCAGCAGCTTGGGATACTACGAGCAGTACTTC. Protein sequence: CASSLGYYEQYF.

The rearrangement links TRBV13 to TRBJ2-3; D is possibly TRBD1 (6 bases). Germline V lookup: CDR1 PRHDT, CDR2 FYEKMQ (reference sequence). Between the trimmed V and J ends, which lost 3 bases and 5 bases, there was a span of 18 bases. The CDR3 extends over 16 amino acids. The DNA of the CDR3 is TGTGCCAGCAGCTTGCCCGGACAGCCCCACGGAGATACGCAGTATTTT. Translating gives CASSLPGQPHGDTQYF.

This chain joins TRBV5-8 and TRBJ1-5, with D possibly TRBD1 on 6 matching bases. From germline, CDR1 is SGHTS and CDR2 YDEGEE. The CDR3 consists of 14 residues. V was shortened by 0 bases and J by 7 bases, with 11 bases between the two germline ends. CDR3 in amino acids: CASSLGPQGQPQHF. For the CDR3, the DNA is TGTGCCAGCAGCTTGGGGCCTCAGGGGCAGCCCCAGCATTTT. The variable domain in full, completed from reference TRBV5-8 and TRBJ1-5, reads EAGVTQSPTHLIKTRGQQATLRCSPISGHTSVYWYQQALGLGLQFLLWYDEGEERNRGNFPPRFSGRQFPNYSSELNVNALELEDSALYLCASSLGPQGQPQHFGDGTRLSIL.

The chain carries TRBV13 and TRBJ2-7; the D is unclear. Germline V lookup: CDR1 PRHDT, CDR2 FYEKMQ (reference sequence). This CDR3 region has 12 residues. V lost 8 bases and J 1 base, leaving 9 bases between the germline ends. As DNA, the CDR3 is TGTGCCAGCGGCAGCGAATCCTACGAGCAGTACTTC. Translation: CASGSESYEQYF.

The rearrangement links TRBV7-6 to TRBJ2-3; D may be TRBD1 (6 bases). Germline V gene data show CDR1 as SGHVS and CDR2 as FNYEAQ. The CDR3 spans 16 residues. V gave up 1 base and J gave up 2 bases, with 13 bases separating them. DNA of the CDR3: TGTGCCAGCAGCTTAGGGCCCCCAGGGGCCACAGATACGCAGTATTTT. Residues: CASSLGPPGATDTQYF.

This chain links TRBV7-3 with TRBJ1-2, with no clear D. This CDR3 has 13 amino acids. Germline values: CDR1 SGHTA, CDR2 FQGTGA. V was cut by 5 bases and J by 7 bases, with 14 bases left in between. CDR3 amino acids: CASSPSPGVGYTF. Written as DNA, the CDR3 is TGTGCCAGCAGCCCCTCCCCCGGCGTTGGCTACACCTTC.

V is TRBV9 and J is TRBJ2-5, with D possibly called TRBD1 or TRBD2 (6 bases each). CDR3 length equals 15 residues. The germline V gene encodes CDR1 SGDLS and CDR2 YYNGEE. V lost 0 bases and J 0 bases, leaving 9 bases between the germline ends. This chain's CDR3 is CASSVVGGHQETQYF. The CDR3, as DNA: TGTGCCAGCAGCGTAGTGGGGGGCCACCAAGAGACCCAGTACTTC.

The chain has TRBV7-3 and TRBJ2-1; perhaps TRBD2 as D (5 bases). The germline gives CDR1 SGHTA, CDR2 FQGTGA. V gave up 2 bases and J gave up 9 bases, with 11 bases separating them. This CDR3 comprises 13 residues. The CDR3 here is CASSLSGWGEQFF. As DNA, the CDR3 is TGTGCCAGCAGCTTATCGGGGTGGGGTGAGCAGTTCTTC.

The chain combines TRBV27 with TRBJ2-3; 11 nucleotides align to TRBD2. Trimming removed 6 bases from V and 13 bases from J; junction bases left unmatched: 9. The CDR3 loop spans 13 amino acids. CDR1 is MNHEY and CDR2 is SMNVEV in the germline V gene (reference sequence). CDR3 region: CASRQGLAGQEYF. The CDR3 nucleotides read TGTGCCAGCAGACAAGGACTAGCGGGCCAGGAGTATTTT.

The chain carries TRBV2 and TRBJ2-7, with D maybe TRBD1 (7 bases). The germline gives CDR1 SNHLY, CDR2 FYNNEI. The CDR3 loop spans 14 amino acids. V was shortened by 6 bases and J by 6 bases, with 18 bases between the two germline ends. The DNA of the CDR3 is TGTGCCAGCAGCCCAGGGGGGCTCCAGACCGAGCAGTACTTC. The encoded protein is CASSPGGLQTEQYF.

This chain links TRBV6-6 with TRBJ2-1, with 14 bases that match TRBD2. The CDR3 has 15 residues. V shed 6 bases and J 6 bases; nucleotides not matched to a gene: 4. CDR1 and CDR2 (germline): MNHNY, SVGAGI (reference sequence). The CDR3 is CASRGTSGSGNEQFF. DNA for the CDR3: TGTGCCAGCAGGGGGACTAGCGGGAGCGGCAATGAGCAGTTCTTC.

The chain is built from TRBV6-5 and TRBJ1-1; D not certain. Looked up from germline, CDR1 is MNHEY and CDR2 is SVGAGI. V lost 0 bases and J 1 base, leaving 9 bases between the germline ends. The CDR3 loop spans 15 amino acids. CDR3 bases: TGTGCCAGCAGTTACTCGAAGTGGGGGAACACTGAAGCTTTCTTT. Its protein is CASSYSKWGNTEAFF.

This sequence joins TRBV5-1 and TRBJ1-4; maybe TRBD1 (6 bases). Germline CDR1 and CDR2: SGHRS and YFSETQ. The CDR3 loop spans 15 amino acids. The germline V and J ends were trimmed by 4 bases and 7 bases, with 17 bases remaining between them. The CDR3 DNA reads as TGCGCCAGCAGCCCTGGGACACCCGGGGGTGAAAAACTGTTTTTT. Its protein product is CASSPGTPGGEKLFF.

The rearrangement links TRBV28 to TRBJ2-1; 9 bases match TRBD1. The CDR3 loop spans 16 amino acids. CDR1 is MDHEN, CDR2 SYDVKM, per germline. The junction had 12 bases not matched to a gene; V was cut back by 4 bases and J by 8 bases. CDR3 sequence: CASSWPPGTGSDEQFF. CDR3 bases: TGTGCCAGCAGTTGGCCCCCGGGGACAGGGTCCGATGAGCAGTTCTTC.

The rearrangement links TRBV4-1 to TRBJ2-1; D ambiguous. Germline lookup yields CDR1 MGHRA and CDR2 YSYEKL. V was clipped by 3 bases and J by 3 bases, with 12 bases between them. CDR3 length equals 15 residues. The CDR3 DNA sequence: TGCGCCAGCAGCCACCCCCCCAGCTTCTACAATGAGCAGTTCTTC. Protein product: CASSHPPSFYNEQFF.